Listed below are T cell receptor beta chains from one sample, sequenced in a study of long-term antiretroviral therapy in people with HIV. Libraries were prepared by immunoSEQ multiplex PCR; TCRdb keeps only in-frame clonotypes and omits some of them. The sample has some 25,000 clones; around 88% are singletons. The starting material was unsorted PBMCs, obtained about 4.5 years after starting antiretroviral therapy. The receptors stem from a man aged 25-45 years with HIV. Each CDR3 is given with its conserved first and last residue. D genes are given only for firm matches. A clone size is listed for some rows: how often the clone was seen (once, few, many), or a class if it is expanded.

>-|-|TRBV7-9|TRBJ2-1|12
TGTGCCAGCAGCCAGTCCTTGGGTGAGCAGTTCTTC
CASSQSLGEQFF
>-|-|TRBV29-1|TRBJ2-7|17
TGCAGCGTTCTCGGACGGACGACGGGGACCGACACCTACGAGCAGTACTTC
CSVLGRTTGTDTYEQYF
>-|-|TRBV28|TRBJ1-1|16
TGTGCCAGCAGTTTCCCCCTCAGGACAGCCAACACTGAAGCTTTTTTT
CASSFPLRTANTEAFF
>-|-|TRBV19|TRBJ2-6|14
TGTGCCAGTAGTGTAAAATCTGGGGCCAACGTCCTGACTTTC
CASSVKSGANVLTF
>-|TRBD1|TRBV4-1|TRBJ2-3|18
TGCGCCAGCAGCCAAGTTATGCGACAGGGTTCTAGCACAGATACGCAGTATTTT
CASSQVMRQGSSTDTQYF
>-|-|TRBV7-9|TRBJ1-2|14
TGTGCCAGCACCCCTCGGGGAAGACCCTATGGCTACACCTTC
CASTPRGRPYGYTF
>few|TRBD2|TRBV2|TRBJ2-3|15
TGTGCCAGCAGTCCTACCCCGGGGGGTTCGGATACGCAGTATTTT
CASSPTPGGSDTQYF
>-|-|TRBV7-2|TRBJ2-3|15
TGTGCCAGCAGTCAAACCCCCCGTCCCCCAGATACGCAGTATTTT
CASSQTPRPPDTQYF
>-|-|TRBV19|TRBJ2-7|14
TGTGCCAGTAGTTCGACAGCGAGCTCCTACGAGCAGTACTTC
CASSSTASSYEQYF
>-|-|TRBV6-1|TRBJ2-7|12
TGTGCCAGCAGCTTGAATACGGGCGAGCAGTACTTC
CASSLNTGEQYF
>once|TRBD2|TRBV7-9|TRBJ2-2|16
TGTGCCAGCAGCTTCTATCGGGGAGGGCCCACCGGGGAGCTGTTTTTT
CASSFYRGGPTGELFF
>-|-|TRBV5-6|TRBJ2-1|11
TGTGCCAGCAGCTTGAGCAATGAGCAGTTCTTC
CASSLSNEQFF
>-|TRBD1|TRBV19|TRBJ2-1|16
TGTGCCAGTAGTCCACCGACAGGGGGAGGCTACAATGAGCAGTTCTTC
CASSPPTGGGYNEQFF
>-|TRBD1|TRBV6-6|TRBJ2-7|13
TGTGCCAGCACCCTCACAGGGGGCCACGAGCAGTACTTC
CASTLTGGHEQYF
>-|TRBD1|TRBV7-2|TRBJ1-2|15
TGTGCCAGCAGCATCAGCAGGGGGCATGATTATGGCTACACCTTC
CASSISRGHDYGYTF
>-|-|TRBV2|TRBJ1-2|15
TGTGCCAGCAGTGGTGGGGCGGCAGGGCCGGGGGGCTACACCTTC
CASSGGAAGPGGYTF
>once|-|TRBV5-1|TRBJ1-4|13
TGCGCCAGCAGCTTGGAAGGGGAGGAAAAACTGTTTTTT
CASSLEGEEKLFF
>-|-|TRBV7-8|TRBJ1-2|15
TGTGCCAGCAGCCCGCCGACAGGCTGGATGGATGGCTACACCTTC
CASSPPTGWMDGYTF
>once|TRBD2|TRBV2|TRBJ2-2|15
TGTGCCAGCAGTGCTAGCGGGGGGGCCCCCGGGGAGCTGTTTTTT
CASSASGGAPGELFF
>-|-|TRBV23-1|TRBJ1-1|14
TGCGCCAGCAGTCAATCAGCGGGAAACACTGAAGCTTTCTTT
CASSQSAGNTEAFF
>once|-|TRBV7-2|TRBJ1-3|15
TGTGCCAGCAGCAGGGTGGGGGAGGCTGGAAACACCATATATTTT
CASSRVGEAGNTIYF
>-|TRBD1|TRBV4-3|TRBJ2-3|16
TGCGCCAGCAGCCGGTTGACAGGGACCAGCACAGATACGCAGTATTTT
CASSRLTGTSTDTQYF
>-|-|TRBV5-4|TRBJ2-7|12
TGTGCCAGCAGCTTGGGGTGGAACGAGCAGTACTTC
CASSLGWNEQYF
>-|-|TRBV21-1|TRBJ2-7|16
TGTGCCAGCAGCAGACCTGAAATGGAGGGTTCCTACGAGCAGTACTTC
CASSRPEMEGSYEQYF
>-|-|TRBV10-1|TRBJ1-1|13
TGCGCCAGCAGTGAGCAGGGGAAGACTGAAGCTTTCTTT
CASSEQGKTEAFF
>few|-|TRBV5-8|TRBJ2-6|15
TGTGCCAGCAGCAGGCCCGTCTCTGGGGCCAACGTCCTGACTTTC
CASSRPVSGANVLTF
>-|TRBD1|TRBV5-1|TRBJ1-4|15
TGCGCCAGCAGCGGCTTGACAGGGGGTAATGAAAAACTGTTTTTT
CASSGLTGGNEKLFF
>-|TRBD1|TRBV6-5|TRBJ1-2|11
TGTACCTCCGGACAGGGTCTTGGCTACACCTTC
CTSGQGLGYTF
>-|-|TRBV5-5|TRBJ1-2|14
TGTGCCAGCAGCCCCGTGGACATCGGCTATGGCTACACCTTC
CASSPVDIGYGYTF
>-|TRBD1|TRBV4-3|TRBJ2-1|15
TGCGCCAGCAGCCAAGGGACAGGGTTCGGGAATGAGCAGTTCTTC
CASSQGTGFGNEQFF
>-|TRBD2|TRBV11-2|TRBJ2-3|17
TGTGCCAGCAGCTTAGTCCCGTTTAGCGGGGGCACAGATACGCAGTATTTT
CASSLVPFSGGTDTQYF
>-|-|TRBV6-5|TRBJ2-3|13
TGTGCCAGCAGTTCGACTTTAGGAGATACGCAGTATTTT
CASSSTLGDTQYF
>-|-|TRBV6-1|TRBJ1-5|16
TGTGCCAGCAGTGCTCGGGACGGGAGCGAGGGGCAGCCCCAGCATTTT
CASSARDGSEGQPQHF
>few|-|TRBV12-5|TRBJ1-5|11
TGTGCTAGTGGTCCCGTCATGCCCCAGCATTTT
CASGPVMPQHF
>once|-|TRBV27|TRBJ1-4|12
TGTGCCAGCAGAGCCAGGGCGGGAAAACTGTTTTTT
CASRARAGKLFF
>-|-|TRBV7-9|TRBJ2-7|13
TGTGCCAGCAGCGCCGGGTGGGGCTACGAGCAGTACTTC
CASSAGWGYEQYF
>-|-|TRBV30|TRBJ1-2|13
TGTGCCTGGAGTGAGGGCCTTGGTGATGGCTACACCTTC
CAWSEGLGDGYTF
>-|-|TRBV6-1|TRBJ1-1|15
TGTGCCAGCAGTTTCCCCATCCTAATGGTCACTGAAGCTTTCTTT
CASSFPILMVTEAFF
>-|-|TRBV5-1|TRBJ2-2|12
TGCGCCAGCACGACGGGCACCGGGGAGCTGTTTTTT
CASTTGTGELFF
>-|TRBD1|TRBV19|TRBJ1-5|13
TGTGCCAGTCACGGGACAGGGTATCAGCCCCAGCATTTT
CASHGTGYQPQHF
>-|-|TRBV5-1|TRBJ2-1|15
TGCGCCAGCAGCTTGGATGGGCAGTCCTACAATGAGCAGTTCTTC
CASSLDGQSYNEQFF
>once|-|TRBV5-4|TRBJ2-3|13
TGTGCCAGCAGCCCGAATACTAGCAGCACGCAGTATTTT
CASSPNTSSTQYF
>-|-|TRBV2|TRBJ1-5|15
TGTGCCAGCAGAACTCGACAGGAAGTAGGTCAGCCCCAGCATTTT
CASRTRQEVGQPQHF
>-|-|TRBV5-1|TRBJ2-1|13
TGCGCCAGCAGCCAGGCTGGTGGCTGGGAGCAGTTCTTC
CASSQAGGWEQFF
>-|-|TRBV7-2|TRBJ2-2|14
TGTGCCAGCAGCCCCAGGGGGAACACCGGGGAGCTGTTTTTT
CASSPRGNTGELFF
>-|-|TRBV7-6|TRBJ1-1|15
TGTGCCAGCACCAGTGGGACAAACCGCGCCCCTGAAGCTTTCTTT
CASTSGTNRAPEAFF
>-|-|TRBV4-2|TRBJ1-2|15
TGTGCCAGCAGCCAAGGAACGGAGCTTACGGGTGGCTACACCTTC
CASSQGTELTGGYTF
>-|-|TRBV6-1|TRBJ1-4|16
TGTGCCAGCAGTGAACGGTCGGGGTGGGCTAATGAAAAACTGTTTTTT
CASSERSGWANEKLFF
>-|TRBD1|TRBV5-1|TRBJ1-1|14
TGCGCCAGCAGCTTCGGGACAGGGGGCACTGAAGCTTTCTTT
CASSFGTGGTEAFF
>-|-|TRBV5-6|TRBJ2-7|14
TGTGCCAGCAGCTTGGTTTCAGACAGCTACGAGCAGTACTTC
CASSLVSDSYEQYF
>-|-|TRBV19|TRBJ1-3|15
TGTGCCAGTAACGAACGGACAGTCCCTGGAAACACCATATATTTT
CASNERTVPGNTIYF
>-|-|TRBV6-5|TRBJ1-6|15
TGTGCCAGCAGTTCCATCCCGGGACCTAATTCACCCCTCCACTTT
CASSSIPGPNSPLHF
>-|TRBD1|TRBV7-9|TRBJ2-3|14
TGTGCCAGCAGCCTCCCAGGGGGAACAGATACGCAGTATTTT
CASSLPGGTDTQYF
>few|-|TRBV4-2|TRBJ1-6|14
TGTGCCAGCAGCCCAAACCGGGGAGATTCACCCCTCCACTTT
CASSPNRGDSPLHF
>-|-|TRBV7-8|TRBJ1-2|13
TGTGCCAGCAGCCCCGGCCCACTATATGGCTACACCTTC
CASSPGPLYGYTF
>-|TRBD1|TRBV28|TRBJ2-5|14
TGTGCCAGCAGTTTGGGACAGACCCAAGAGACCCAGTACTTC
CASSLGQTQETQYF
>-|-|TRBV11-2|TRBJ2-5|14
TGTGCCAGCAGACCTGGCCCAGATTTCGGGACCCAGTACTTC
CASRPGPDFGTQYF
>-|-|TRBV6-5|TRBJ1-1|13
TGTGCCAGCAGGCCGGGGGAGTGGGGTGAAGCTTTCTTT
CASRPGEWGEAFF
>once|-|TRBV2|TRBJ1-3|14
TGTGCCAGCCGGGGATGGCAAGTTGGAAACACCATATATTTT
CASRGWQVGNTIYF